Below are 9 T cell receptor beta chains sequenced from a single sample in a study of glioma-infiltrating T cells. Using RNA template, CDR3s of TCR alpha and beta were amplified with iRepertoire arm-PCR. TCRdb called the multiplex PCR reads again in MiXCR, with one record for every CDR3 protein. The sample includes 300,000 to 450,000 distinct CDR3 sequences, roughly two fifths seen only once; the top ten take about 12%. Sequencing was done on a sample of glioma tissue, nonneoplastic brain tissue, or PBMCs (not recorded which). The source is a human donor with low-grade glioma or glioblastoma, undergoing nonglioma brain surgery, or in good health (not recorded which).

This clonotype has a count of ten or more. The chain recombines TRBV20-1 with TRBJ1-1; D may be TRBD1 (6 bases). In germline, CDR1 is DFQATT, CDR2 SNEGSKA (reference sequence). This CDR3 spans 14 amino acids. Trimming cost V 3 bases and J 2 bases, with 13 bases left between them. This chain's CDR3 is CSARGGRVNTEAFF. As DNA, the CDR3 is TGCAGTGCTAGGGGGGGCAGGGTCAACACTGAAGCTTTCTTT.

V is TRBV20-1 and J is TRBJ2-2, with 7 nucleotides matching TRBD2. CDR3 length: 16 residues. Losses at the gene ends were 2 bases for V and 0 bases for J; bases not matched to a gene: 6. Germline CDR1 reads DFQATT; CDR2 reads SNEGSKA (reference sequence). CDR3 region: CSARPLADPNTGELFF. The CDR3 region has the DNA TGCAGTGCTAGACCCCTAGCGGATCCGAACACCGGGGAGCTGTTTTTT.

The V gene is TRBV27, the J gene TRBJ2-5; 12 positions agree with TRBD1. The germline CDR1 and CDR2 sequences are MNHEY and SMNVEV (reference sequence). With V trimmed by 5 bases and J by 4 bases, 5 bases remained unmatched. There are 15 residues in the CDR3. The CDR3 sequence is CASSLGTGGSETQYF. The CDR3, as DNA: TGTGCCAGCAGTCTCGGGACAGGGGGCTCAGAGACCCAGTACTTC.

The rearrangement uses TRBV6-1 and TRBJ2-2; 10 nucleotides align to TRBD1. The length of the CDR3 is 17 residues. J was trimmed by 3 bases and V by 5 bases; bases with no gene match: 9. Germline V CDR1 and CDR2: MNHNS, SASEGT. CDR3 sequence: CASSHGTGESYTGELFF. As DNA, the CDR3 is TGTGCCAGCAGTCACGGGACAGGGGAGAGTTACACCGGGGAGCTGTTTTTT.

The rearrangement uses TRBV6-1 and TRBJ2-2, with 7 bases fitting TRBD1. With V trimmed by 8 bases and J by 4 bases, 7 bases remained unmatched. The CDR3 extends over 14 amino acids. Per germline, CDR1 MNHNS and CDR2 SASEGT. CDR3 sequence reads: CASPGQAGTGELFF. In nucleotides, the CDR3 is TGTGCCAGCCCCGGACAGGCGGGCACCGGGGAGCTGTTTTTT.

As to this clonotype: A much larger clone differs by one base, so this may be a read error. The V call is TRBV27, the J call TRBJ1-1, with D perhaps matching TRBD1 (6 bases). CDR1 MNHEY and CDR2 SMNVEV come from the germline V gene (reference sequence). The CDR3 extends over 16 amino acids. The CDR3 is CASSLKGPRGSTEVFF. CDR3 DNA: TGTGCCAGCAGTTTAAAGGGGCCGAGGGGGAGCACTGAAGTTTTCTTT.

The table lists this clonotype with a few counts. V is TRBV19 and J is TRBJ2-7; maybe TRBD2 (5 bases). CDR1 LNHDA and CDR2 SQIVND come from the germline V gene (reference sequence). The germline V and J ends were trimmed by 8 bases and 7 bases, with 21 bases remaining between them. CDR3 length: 14 amino acids. As DNA, the CDR3 is TGTGCCAGTCGGGCCCAATTGACTACGGAGGAGCAGTACTTC. Protein: CASRAQLTTEEQYF.

Comments on this clonotype: One base away lies a much larger clone, so this may be a sequencing read error. The chain links TRBV6-6 to TRBJ1-2; possibly TRBD1 for D (6 bases). Trimming shortened V by 2 bases and J by 5 bases, and 15 bases separated the two germline ends. Germline CDR1 reads MNHNY; CDR2 reads SVGAGI (reference sequence). This CDR3 is built from 15 residues. DNA for the CDR3: TGTGCCAGCAGTTACAACCCCGGGGGCAGGTATGGCTACACCTTC. This gives the protein CASSYNPGGRYGYTF.

This clonotype appeared a few times. This sequence joins TRBV5-1 and TRBJ2-3; no clear D gene. The CDR3 has 12 residues. The V and J ends lost 0 bases and 6 bases respectively, with 5 bases between them. Per germline, CDR1 SGHRS and CDR2 YFSETQ. The chain's CDR3 is CASSLESDTQYF. DNA for the CDR3: TGCGCCAGCAGCTTGGAAAGCGATACGCAGTATTTT.